These T cell receptor beta chains were read from a single sample in a study of blood T cell repertoires in COVID-19. Profiling relied on immunoSEQ multiplex PCR, and the TCRdb table lists in-frame clones only, not all of them. The table shows 150,000 or so clones, with roughly four fifths occurring only once. Sample: peripheral blood. All receptors derive from a man aged 80 or over with acute or convalescent COVID-19. The CDR3 runs from the conserved cysteine through the conserved F or W. Each record gives: D gene, V gene, CDR3 protein. A D gene is named only where the DNA matches it firmly.

TRBD1 | TRBV4-1 | CASSPTDRGLQPQHF
. | TRBV3-1/TRBV3-2 | CASSQQGTGGEAFF
TRBD1 | TRBV4-2 | CASSPQGQGGAETQYF
TRBD1 | TRBV5-6 | CASTGTVNYGYTF
TRBD1 | TRBV18 | CASSPVPRTGVNQPQHF
. | TRBV2 | CASMGAGWNTEAFF
. | TRBV7-2 | CASSKGLKFGGSYEQYF
TRBD1 | TRBV6-5 | CASWGTGGQNTEAFF
. | TRBV7-7 | CASSLSLTTDTQYF
. | TRBV14 | CASSQFGETQYF
. | TRBV9 | CASSVFRGGTGELFF
. | TRBV28 | CASSSAGTDYYNEQFF
. | TRBV15 | CATSRDYGYQETQYF
TRBD1 | TRBV29-1 | CSGRTGTGNEKLFF
TRBD1 | TRBV28 | CASRTTGGAGNEKLFF
TRBD2 | TRBV11-2 | CASSFGLAPGELFF
TRBD1 | TRBV10-2 | CASLDRQGSNTEAFF
TRBD1 | TRBV6-1 | CASSEDRARYSPLHF
. | TRBV5-5 | CASSLVSSSTDTQYF
. | TRBV5-4 | CASSASGSSYNEQFF
TRBD2 | TRBV6-6 | CASSPRGVAGGVANTGELFF
. | TRBV6-1 | CASSELQAHEAGANVLTF
. | TRBV27 | CASSEWSVRGSPLHF
TRBD2 | TRBV18 | CASSPPTSGGAHTQYF
. | TRBV6-5 | CASSGQLNSNQPQHF
. | TRBV2 | CASSRGRGFNYGYTF
. | TRBV7-8 | CASRDRTVNTEAFF
TRBD1 | TRBV5-1 | CASSGGPGQGENIQYF
. | TRBV6-5 | CASSNSGYSNQPQHF
TRBD2 | TRBV30 | CAWTTSGAKYYEQYF
. | TRBV7-2 | CASSPSPGYGYTF
TRBD1 | TRBV5-1 | CASTDHRGTDTQYF
. | TRBV28 | CATISSGNTIYF
TRBD1 | TRBV5-1 | CASSLEGALGGELFF
. | TRBV19 | CASRPGEGSYEQYF
TRBD1 | TRBV6-5 | CASSYSGTGDQPQHF
. | TRBV30 | CAWSAKPKRNTIYF